This T cell receptor beta chain originates from a study of blood T cell repertoires in COVID-19. Study summary: Both acute and convalescent COVID-19 samples were obtained from the United States, Italy and Spain.

Repertoires were generated with immunoSEQ multiplex PCR, while TCRdb's copy carries only in-frame clones and drops some. The table has a few hundred thousand clones, roughly 81% seen once. The study drew participants aged roughly 18 to 95 years from approximately 23 US areas. Participants had their cohort set by participant-reported clinical history. V was cut by 3 bases and J by 4 bases, with 9 bases left in between. There are 14 residues in the CDR3. Germline V lookup: CDR1 KGHSH, CDR2 LQKENI. This rearrangement joins TRBV18 to TRBJ1-4; TRBD1 is a possible D gene (6 bases). The receptor was derived from a woman in her fifties or sixties who had been exposed to COVID-19. Sequencing input: PBMCs or T cells enriched from blood (not recorded which). CDR3 DNA: TGTGCCAGCTCACCCACAGGGAATAATGAAAAACTGTTTTTT. Amino acids: CASSPTGNNEKLFF. Supplemented by reference TRBV18 and TRBJ1-4, the full variable domain reads NAGVMQNPRHLVRRRGQEARLRCSPMKGHSHVYWYRQLPEEGLKFMVYLQKENIIDESGMPKERFSAEFPKEGPSILRIQQVVRGDSAAYFCASSPTGNNEKLFFGSGTQLSVL.